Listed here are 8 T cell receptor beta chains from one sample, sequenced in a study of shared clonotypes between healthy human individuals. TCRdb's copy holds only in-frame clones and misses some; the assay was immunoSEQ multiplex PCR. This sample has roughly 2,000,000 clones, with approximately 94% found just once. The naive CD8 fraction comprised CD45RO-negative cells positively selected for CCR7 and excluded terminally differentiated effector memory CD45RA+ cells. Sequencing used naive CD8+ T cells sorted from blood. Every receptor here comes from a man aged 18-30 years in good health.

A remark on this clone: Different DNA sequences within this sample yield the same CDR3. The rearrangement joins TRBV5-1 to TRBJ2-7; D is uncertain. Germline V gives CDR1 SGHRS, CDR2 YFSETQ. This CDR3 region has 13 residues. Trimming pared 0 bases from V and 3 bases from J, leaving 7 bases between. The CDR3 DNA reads TGCGCCAGCAGCTTGGCCCCGGGCTACGAGCAGTACTTC. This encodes CASSLAPGYEQYF.

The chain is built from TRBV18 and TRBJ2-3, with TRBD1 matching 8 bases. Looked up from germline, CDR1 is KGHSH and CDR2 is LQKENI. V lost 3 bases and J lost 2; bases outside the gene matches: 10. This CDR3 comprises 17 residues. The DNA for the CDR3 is TGTGCCAGCTCACCTACCCCCCCGGACAGGGTCACAGATACGCAGTATTTT. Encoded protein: CASSPTPPDRVTDTQYF.

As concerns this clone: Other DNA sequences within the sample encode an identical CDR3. CDR3 region: CASSVQGNTEAFF. CDR3 nucleotide sequence: TGTGCCAGCAGCGTACAGGGGAACACTGAAGCTTTCTTT. This chain joins TRBV27 and TRBJ1-1; possibly TRBD1 for D (6 bases). Germline loops: CDR1 MNHEY, CDR2 SMNVEV (reference sequence). The CDR3 runs to 13 residues. V lost 6 bases and J 1 base, leaving 9 bases between the germline ends.

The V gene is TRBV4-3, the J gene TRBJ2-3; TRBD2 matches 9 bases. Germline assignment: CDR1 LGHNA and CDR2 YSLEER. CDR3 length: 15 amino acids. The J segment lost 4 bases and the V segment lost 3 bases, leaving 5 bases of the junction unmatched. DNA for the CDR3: TGCGCCAGCAGCCATCTCGGCGGGGGGGCAGATACGCAGTATTTT. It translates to CASSHLGGGADTQYF.

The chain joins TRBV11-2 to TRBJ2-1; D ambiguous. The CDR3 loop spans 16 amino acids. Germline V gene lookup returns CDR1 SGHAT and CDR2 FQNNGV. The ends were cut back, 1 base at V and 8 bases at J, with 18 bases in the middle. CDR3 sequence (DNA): TGTGCCAGCAGCTTAGTGTGGGATGGGCCGGGCGATGAGCAGTTCTTC. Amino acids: CASSLVWDGPGDEQFF.

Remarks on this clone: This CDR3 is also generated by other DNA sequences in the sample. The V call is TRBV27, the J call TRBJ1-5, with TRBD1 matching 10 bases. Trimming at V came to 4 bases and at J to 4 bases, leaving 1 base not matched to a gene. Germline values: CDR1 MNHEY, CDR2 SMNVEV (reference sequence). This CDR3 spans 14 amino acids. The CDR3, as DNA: TGTGCCAGCAGTTGGACAGGGGGGAATCAGCCCCAGCATTTT. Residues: CASSWTGGNQPQHF.

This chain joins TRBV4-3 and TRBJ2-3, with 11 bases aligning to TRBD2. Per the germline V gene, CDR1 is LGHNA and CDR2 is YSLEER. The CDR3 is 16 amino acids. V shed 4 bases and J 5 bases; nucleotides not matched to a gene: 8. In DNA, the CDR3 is TGCGCCAGCAGCCGGGAACTAGCGGGAGTTGGAGATACGCAGTATTTT. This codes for CASSRELAGVGDTQYF.

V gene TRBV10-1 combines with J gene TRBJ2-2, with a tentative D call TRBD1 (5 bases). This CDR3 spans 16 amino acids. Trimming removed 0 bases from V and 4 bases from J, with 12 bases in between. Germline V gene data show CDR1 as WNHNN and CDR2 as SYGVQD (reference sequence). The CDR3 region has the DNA TGCGCCAGCAGTGAGTCGATAGGGGCCGCCACCGGGGAGCTGTTTTTT. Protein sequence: CASSESIGAATGELFF.